This passage covers 32 T cell receptor beta chains from one sample sequenced in a study of PD-1 blockade in mismatch repair-deficient tumors. Measured with immunoSEQ multiplex PCR; TCRdb has only the in-frame clones, and not every one. The sample has around 120,000 clones; about 86% are singletons. The source material was peripheral blood, sampled 44 weeks after starting pembrolizumab. These receptors were taken from an adult with mismatch repair-deficient cancer.

This sequence joins TRBV6-5 and TRBJ2-5, with TRBD2 as a possible D gene (7 bases). Germline-derived CDR1 and CDR2 are MNHEY and SVGAGI. The V and J ends lost 6 bases and 7 bases respectively, with 15 bases between them. The CDR3 sequence is 13 residues long. The CDR3 DNA reads TGTGCCAGCAGGGGGGGGGCCCAGGGGACCCAGTACTTC. It is translated as CASRGGAQGTQYF.

The chain recombines TRBV27 with TRBJ2-1, with 8 bases fitting TRBD2. J gave up 1 base and V 3 bases, and 8 bases lay outside the gene matches. The CDR3 is 17 residues long. Per the germline V gene, CDR1 is MNHEY and CDR2 is SMNVEV (reference sequence). The CDR3 region has the DNA TGTGCCAGCAGTTTGCCCGGGGGACTAGGTTCCTACAATGAGCAGTTCTTC. Its translation: CASSLPGGLGSYNEQFF.

The chain joins TRBV19 to TRBJ1-1, with 10 bases that match TRBD1. Germline V CDR1 and CDR2: LNHDA, SQIVND (reference sequence). This CDR3 is 14 amino acids long. V shed 5 bases, J shed 5 bases, and the junction held 5 bases outside the gene matches. The CDR3 loop reads CASSQPGQGTEAFF. CDR3 sequence (DNA): TGTGCCAGTAGTCAGCCGGGACAGGGGACTGAAGCTTTCTTT.

In the case of this clone: This may be a read error: a much more frequent sequence differs by one nucleotide. This chain links TRBV5-6 with TRBJ2-5; D not resolved. This CDR3 is 11 amino acids long. CDR1 SGHDT and CDR2 YYEEEE come from the germline V gene. V lost 3 bases and J 3 bases, leaving 3 bases between the germline ends. The CDR3 DNA sequence: TGTGCCAGCAGCTATGAAGAGACCCAGTACTTC. It translates to CASSYEETQYF. The full variable domain, completed using reference TRBV5-6 and TRBJ2-5, is DAGVTQSPTHLIKTRGQQVTLRCSPKSGHDTVSWYQQALGQGPQFIFQYYEEEERQRGNFPDRFSGHQFPNYSSELNVNALLLGDSALYLCASSYEETQYFGPGTRLLVL.

The V call is TRBV13, the J call TRBJ2-7; 8 nucleotides agree with TRBD1. This CDR3 region has 16 residues. CDR1 PRHDT and CDR2 FYEKMQ come from the germline V gene (reference sequence). Trimming removed 1 base from V and 2 bases from J; junction bases left unmatched: 7. The CDR3 DNA is TGTGCCAGCAGCTTAGCCCGGACAGGGTTAGCCTACGAGCAGTACTTC. Protein sequence: CASSLARTGLAYEQYF.

The chain uses TRBV4-1 and TRBJ2-7; 7 bases align to TRBD1. The CDR3 covers 14 residues. The germline V gene has CDR1 MGHRA and CDR2 YSYEKL. The V segment lost 2 bases and the J segment 4 bases; nucleotides outside the gene matches: 5. The CDR3, as DNA: TGCGCCAGCAGCCAAACCAGGGGGTTTTACGAGCAGTACTTC. This sequence encodes CASSQTRGFYEQYF.

The chain uses TRBV5-1 and TRBJ2-1, with 14 bases lining up with TRBD2. V dropped 4 bases and J dropped 10; count of bases not matched to a gene: 10. The CDR3 consists of 16 residues. Per the germline V gene, CDR1 is SGHRS and CDR2 is YFSETQ. In DNA, the CDR3 is TGCGCCAGCAGCCTTGGTCGGGGACTAGCGGGAGACGAGCAGTTCTTC. Translating gives CASSLGRGLAGDEQFF.

The chain employs TRBV10-2 and TRBJ2-5, with D possibly being TRBD1 (6 bases). Germline assignment: CDR1 WSHSY and CDR2 SAAADI. V dropped 5 bases and J dropped 5 bases, with 15 bases sitting between them. The CDR3 has 14 residues. In DNA form, the CDR3 reads TGCGCCAGCAGTACTGGACAGTTTGGGGAGACCCAGTACTTC. This sequence encodes CASSTGQFGETQYF.

CDR3 loop: CAWSVPAGQVNTEAFF. CDR3 DNA: TGTGCCTGGAGTGTACCTGCGGGACAGGTGAACACTGAAGCTTTCTTT. The chain is built from TRBV30 and TRBJ1-1; 8 bases are a match to TRBD1. V dropped 0 bases and J dropped 0; count of bases not matched to a gene: 6. This CDR3 spans 16 amino acids. Germline V gene data show CDR1 as GTSNPN and CDR2 as SVGIG (reference sequence).

There are many counts of this clone. The CDR3 DNA reads TGTGCCAGCACCGCGACTAGCGGGGCGGGCGAGCAGTACTTC. Its protein product is CASTATSGAGEQYF. The chain carries TRBV2 and TRBJ2-7; 11 nucleotides agree with TRBD2. V dropped 7 bases and J dropped 6; count of bases not matched to a gene: 8. Germline V gene lookup returns CDR1 SNHLY and CDR2 FYNNEI. The CDR3 totals 14 residues.

The genes are TRBV4-1 and TRBJ2-3; 9 bases agree with TRBD2. Germline assignment: CDR1 MGHRA and CDR2 YSYEKL. The CDR3 length is 14 residues. With 3 bases clipped from V and 6 bases from J, the junction kept 4 bases outside the gene matches. CDR3 bases: TGCGCCAGCAGCCATAGCGGGAGAGTGGATACGCAGTATTTT. It specifies CASSHSGRVDTQYF.

The rearrangement joins TRBV21-1 to TRBJ1-5. TRBV21-1 is a pseudogene locus. This CDR3 is 11 amino acids long. DNA of the CDR3: TGTGCCAGCAGCCGCGGGCAGCCCCAGCATTTT. Protein: CASSRGQPQHF.

The CDR3 region has the DNA TGTGCCTGGGCTCGGGACTCCTACGAGCAGTACTTC. Translation: CAWARDSYEQYF. The chain is built from TRBV30 and TRBJ2-7; maybe TRBD2 (5 bases). V lost 5 bases to trimming and J lost 0 bases, with 8 bases between them. CDR1 and CDR2 (germline): GTSNPN, SVGIG (reference sequence). The CDR3 spans 12 residues.

Notes on this clone: One end of the junction is discordant with germline, which a read error may explain. The rearrangement uses TRBV6-5 and TRBJ2-3; 8 nucleotides align to TRBD2. The germline CDR1 and CDR2 sequences are MNHEY and SVGAGI. The CDR3 contains 15 residues. The CDR3 is CASSDSTGGPDTQYF. The CDR3 DNA reads as TGTGCCAGCAGTGACTCGACGGGAGGGCCAGATACGCAGTATTTT.

The CDR3 sequence is CASMMTSSTDTQYF. The CDR3 DNA reads as TGTGCCAGCATGATGACTTCTAGCACAGATACGCAGTATTTT. The chain couples TRBV27 to TRBJ2-3; D is ambiguous. The germline gives CDR1 MNHEY, CDR2 SMNVEV (reference sequence). V lost 7 bases to trimming and J lost 0 bases, with 11 bases between them. The CDR3 loop spans 14 amino acids.

This clone was observed a single time. The chain carries TRBV7-6 and TRBJ2-7; 11 nucleotides match TRBD1. In germline, CDR1 is SGHVS, CDR2 FNYEAQ. Trimming removed 5 bases from V and 2 bases from J; junction bases left unmatched: 5. CDR3 size: 15 residues. The CDR3 region has the DNA TGTGCCAGCAGCCCTAGGACAGGGGGCCCCTACGAGCAGTACTTC. This codes for CASSPRTGGPYEQYF.

V is TRBV2 and J is TRBJ2-6; 14 nucleotides line up with TRBD2. The CDR3 sequence is 17 residues long. V shed 6 bases, J shed 3 bases, and the junction held 4 bases outside the gene matches. Germline values: CDR1 SNHLY, CDR2 FYNNEI. The CDR3 spells CASRETSGRGGANVLTF. The DNA for the CDR3 is TGTGCCAGCAGGGAGACTAGCGGGAGGGGTGGGGCCAACGTCCTGACTTTC. The variable domain in full, completed from reference TRBV2 and TRBJ2-6, reads EPEVTQTPSHQVTQMGQEVILRCVPISNHLYFYWYRQILGQKVEFLVSFYNNEISEKSEIFDDQFSVERPDGSNFTLKIRSTKLEDSAMYFCASRETSGRGGANVLTFGAGSRLTVL.

This clone was recorded only once. CDR3 sequence (DNA): TGTGCCTGGAGTAACGGGAAAGGGGGCACTAGCTACGAGCAGTACTTC. Encoded protein: CAWSNGKGGTSYEQYF. This chain joins TRBV30 and TRBJ2-7; 7 bases align to TRBD1. Germline V CDR1 and CDR2: GTSNPN, SVGIG (reference sequence). This CDR3 contains 16 residues. The V gene end was trimmed by 2 bases and the J gene end by 3 bases; junction bases not matched to a gene: 13.

V is TRBV9 and J is TRBJ2-1; D gene uncertain. Between the trimmed V and J ends, which lost 0 bases and 0 bases, there was a span of 10 bases. The CDR3 runs to 16 residues. From germline, CDR1 is SGDLS and CDR2 YYNGEE. CDR3: CASSVAFESSYNEQFF. In DNA, the CDR3 is TGTGCCAGCAGCGTAGCTTTTGAATCCTCCTACAATGAGCAGTTCTTC.

J is TRBJ2-1 and V is TRBV4-3; no firm D call. The V and J ends lost 0 bases and 7 bases respectively, with 16 bases between them. Germline V CDR1 and CDR2: LGHNA, YSLEER. The CDR3 spans 16 residues. In nucleotides, the CDR3 is TGCGCCAGCAGCCAAGACGGTGGAATCGGGCGAAATGAGCAGTTCTTC. It codes for CASSQDGGIGRNEQFF.

This clone was seen a single time. The chain employs TRBV4-2 and TRBJ2-7; TRBD1 is a possible D gene (5 bases). V was pared by 4 bases and J by 0 bases, with 13 bases between. Germline V lookup: CDR1 LGHNA, CDR2 YNFKEQ. The CDR3 extends over 15 amino acids. The CDR3 sequence is CASSREAGNSYEQYF. CDR3 coding DNA: TGTGCCAGCAGCCGAGAGGCAGGGAACTCCTACGAGCAGTACTTC.

The rearrangement joins TRBV21-1 to TRBJ2-3; the table gives TRBD2 as D, unverified against the DNA. TRBV21-1 is noted as a pseudogene. The CDR3 extends over 18 amino acids. CDR3 DNA sequence: TGTGCCAGCAGCACTCGCGGGGGGGGGTGCACACACACAGATACGCAGTATTTT. This encodes CASSTRGGGCTHTDTQYF.

The CDR3 nucleotides read TGTGCCAGCAGTTTTTCCGGGGGAACGTGGACCGGGGAGCTGTTTTTT. Protein product: CASSFSGGTWTGELFF. The V gene is TRBV27, the J gene TRBJ2-2; tentatively, D is TRBD2 (6 bases). The CDR3 is made up of 16 amino acids. The germline V gene has CDR1 MNHEY and CDR2 SMNVEV (reference sequence). Trimming cost V 3 bases and J 5 bases, with 16 bases left between them.

The V gene is TRBV7-9, the J gene TRBJ2-5; 7 nucleotides agree with TRBD2. Germline V gene lookup returns CDR1 SEHNR and CDR2 FQNEAQ (reference sequence). Trimming took 5 bases from V and 4 from J; bases not matched to a gene: 7. This CDR3 has 14 amino acids. DNA for the CDR3: TGTGCCAGCAGCCCGCCCGGCGGGGGAGAGACCCAGTACTTC. This encodes CASSPPGGGETQYF.

This chain links TRBV11-2 with TRBJ1-3; no definite D call. Trimming pared 4 bases from V and 4 bases from J, leaving 20 bases between. Per germline, CDR1 SGHAT and CDR2 FQNNGV. The CDR3 has 17 amino acids. CDR3 region: CASSSHAAWGRGNTIYF. Here the CDR3 DNA reads TGTGCCAGCAGCTCTCATGCTGCGTGGGGTAGAGGAAACACCATATATTTT.

V and J are TRBV13 and TRBJ1-4; D perhaps matches TRBD1 (5 bases). V was trimmed by 4 bases and J by 4 bases, leaving 19 bases between them. This CDR3 has 17 residues. Germline CDR1 PRHDT, CDR2 FYEKMQ (reference sequence). DNA for the CDR3: TGTGCCAGCAGCTCCAAAGATGCAGGGTTTGGTAATGAAAAACTGTTTTTT. Its translation is CASSSKDAGFGNEKLFF.

This rearrangement joins TRBV5-8 to TRBJ2-7; D might be TRBD2 (5 bases). Trimming took 0 bases from V and 3 from J, leaving 10 bases between them. This CDR3 has 14 amino acids. The germline gives CDR1 SGHTS, CDR2 YDEGEE. The CDR3 DNA sequence: TGTGCCAGCAGCTTGGCCCTCGGGGACTACGAGCAGTACTTC. As protein: CASSLALGDYEQYF.

The genes are TRBV9 and TRBJ2-1; D possibly uses TRBD1 or TRBD2 (5 bases each). Germline values: CDR1 SGDLS, CDR2 YYNGEE. The length of the CDR3 is 15 residues. V was clipped by 3 bases and J by 3 bases, with 13 bases between them. The CDR3 loop is CASSAQGPSYNEQFF. The CDR3 nucleotides read TGTGCCAGCAGCGCCCAGGGACCGAGCTACAATGAGCAGTTCTTC.

This clone was detected only a few times. This chain uses TRBV7-9 with TRBJ2-7; D is perhaps TRBD1 or TRBD2 (5 bases each). Germline V gene lookup returns CDR1 SEHNR and CDR2 FQNEAQ (reference sequence). The length of the CDR3 is 14 residues. V was trimmed by 1 base and J by 2 bases, leaving 9 bases between them. This CDR3 is CASSLGGETYEQYF. CDR3 nucleotide sequence: TGTGCCAGCAGCTTAGGAGGGGAGACCTACGAGCAGTACTTC. Filled out from reference TRBV7-9 and TRBJ2-7, the complete variable domain reads DTGVSQNPRHKITKRGQNVTFRCDPISEHNRLYWYRQTLGQGPEFLTYFQNEAQLEKSRLLSDRFSAERPKGSFSTLEIQRTEQGDSAMYLCASSLGGETYEQYFGPGTRLTVT.

This sequence joins TRBV5-4 and TRBJ2-7; 8 bases fit TRBD2. V dropped 0 bases and J dropped 4; count of bases not matched to a gene: 6. CDR3 size: 15 residues. Per the germline V gene, CDR1 is SGHNT and CDR2 is YYREEE (reference sequence). CDR3: CASSLEREGPYEQYF. CDR3 nucleotides: TGTGCCAGCAGCTTGGAACGGGAGGGCCCGTACGAGCAGTACTTC. Full variable domain (rest looked up from reference TRBV5-4 and TRBJ2-7): ETGVTQSPTHLIKTRGQQVTLRCSSQSGHNTVSWYQQALGQGPQFIFQYYREEENGRGNFPPRFSGLQFPNYSSELNVNALELDDSALYLCASSLEREGPYEQYFGPGTRLTVT.

The chain recombines TRBV30 with TRBJ2-1; tentatively, D is TRBD2 (6 bases). The CDR3 covers 14 residues. Germline values: CDR1 GTSNPN, CDR2 SVGIG (reference sequence). With 0 bases removed from V and 8 bases from J, the gap between germline ends came to 14 bases. In DNA form, the CDR3 reads TGTGCCTGGAGTGTAACCGGGAGTGGAGATGAGCAGTTCTTC. Its translation is CAWSVTGSGDEQFF.

The gene calls are TRBV5-1 and TRBJ2-5; D uncertain. This CDR3 has 17 residues. V dropped 4 bases and J dropped 4 bases, with 23 bases sitting between them. The germline CDR1 and CDR2 sequences are SGHRS and YFSETQ. CDR3 bases: TGCGCCAGCAGCCCAGTTGCTGACCTCCACCAATCAGAGACCCAGTACTTC. Encoded protein: CASSPVADLHQSETQYF. Together with reference TRBV5-1 and TRBJ2-5, the CDR3 gives the full variable domain: KAGVTQTPRYLIKTRGQQVTLSCSPISGHRSVSWYQQTPGQGLQFLFEYFSETQRNKGNFPGRFSGRQFSNSRSEMNVSTLELGDSALYLCASSPVADLHQSETQYFGPGTRLLVL.